The clone carrying this TCR beta chain occurred many times. Construction of TCR beta libraries relied on iRepertoire HTBI primers and on Arm-PCR targeting CDR3 regions. TCRdb reprocessed the multiplex PCR reads via MiXCR and lists one record per CDR3 protein. The table records about 500,000 distinct CDR3 sequences, under 20% of them present only once. The sample comes from a study of regulatory T cells in long-lasting Graves disease. This CDR3 has 16 residues. Germline V lookup: CDR1 GTSNPN, CDR2 SVGIG (reference sequence). The J segment lost 1 base and the V segment lost 0 bases, leaving 6 bases of the junction unmatched. The time point was: newly diagnosed GD, antithyroid drugs for less than 3 months. TCR sequences were obtained from RNA taken from PBMCs. This sample also belongs to another study, concerning T cells in Graves' hyperthyroidism and ophthalmopathy. That paper states: Clinical symptoms, serum thyroxine, TRAb, thyroid ultrasound and orbital computed tomography informed diagnoses. Expanded thyroid clonotypes (above 0.001) were mostly also found in blood. In simple terms, a model built on 13 V-J features told ophthalmopathy apart from stable hyperthyroidism.

This sequence joins TRBV30 and TRBJ2-4, with 7 bases fitting TRBD2. This specimen consisted of peripheral blood mononuclear cells (PBMCs), obtained at new diagnosis, from a patient treated with antithyroid drugs. The TCR originated in a man aged 35 to 55 with Graves disease. The CDR3 sequence: CAWSVLVGRAKNIQYF. DNA of the CDR3: TGTGCCTGGAGTGTACTGGTCGGGAGGGCCAAAAACATTCAGTACTTC.